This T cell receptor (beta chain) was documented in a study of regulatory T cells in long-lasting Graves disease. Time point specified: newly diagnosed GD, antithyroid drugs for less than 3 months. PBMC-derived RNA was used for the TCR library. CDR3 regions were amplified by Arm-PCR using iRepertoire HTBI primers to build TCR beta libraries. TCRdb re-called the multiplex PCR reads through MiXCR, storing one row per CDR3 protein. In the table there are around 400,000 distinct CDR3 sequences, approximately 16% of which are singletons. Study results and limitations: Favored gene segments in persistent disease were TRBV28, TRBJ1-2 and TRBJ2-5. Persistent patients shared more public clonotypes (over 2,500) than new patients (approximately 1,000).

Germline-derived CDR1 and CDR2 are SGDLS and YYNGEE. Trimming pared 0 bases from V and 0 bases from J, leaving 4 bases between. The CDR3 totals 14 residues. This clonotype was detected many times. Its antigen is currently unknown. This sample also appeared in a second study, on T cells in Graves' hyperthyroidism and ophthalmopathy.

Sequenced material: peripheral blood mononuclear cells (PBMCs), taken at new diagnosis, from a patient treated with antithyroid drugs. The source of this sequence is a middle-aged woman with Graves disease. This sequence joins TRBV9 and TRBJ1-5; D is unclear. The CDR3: CASSVEDSNQPQHF. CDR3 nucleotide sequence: TGTGCCAGCAGCGTAGAGGATAGCAATCAGCCCCAGCATTTT.